Listed below are T cell receptor beta chains from one sample, sequenced in a study of response to subunit inactivated influenza vaccine. In TCRdb, the RT-PCR reads were re-called with MiXCR into one record per CDR3 protein. The data show hundreds of thousands of distinct CDR3 sequences, 10% to 15% seen once. The sequences come from PBMCs from blood, collected about 40 days after vaccination. Every receptor here comes from a man aged 45 to 65 who received an inactivated influenza vaccine. Each CDR3 is given with its conserved first and last residue. The D gene is left open where the match is weak. Some rows mark clone size as missing; the rest say once, few, many or name a class of expanded clone.

>TRBJ2-3|many|TRBD2|TRBV29-1
TGCAGCGTTGAAGATGGGCTAGCGGTGGGAGATACGCAGTATTTT
CSVEDGLAVGDTQYF
>TRBJ2-2|-|TRBD1|TRBV3-1
TGTGCCAGCAGCCAAGATTCGGGACAGGGAACCACCGGGGAGCTGTTTTTT
CASSQDSGQGTTGELFF
>TRBJ2-1|many|TRBD2|TRBV9
TGTGCCAGCAGCATAGGACCGGGACTAGCGGGTAGGGAGGGGTACAATGAGCAGTTCTTC
CASSIGPGLAGREGYNEQFF
>TRBJ2-2|-|-|TRBV7-8
TGTGCCAGCCCCTCGGGCATCTTGACGGAGAACACCGGGGAGCTGTTTTTT
CASPSGILTENTGELFF
>TRBJ2-3|-|-|TRBV3-1
TGTGCCAGCAGCCAAGACAGGGTCGACGGAGGCGGTACGCAGTATTTT
CASSQDRVDGGGTQYF
>TRBJ1-6|many|TRBD1|TRBV5-1
TGCGCCAGCAGCCGACAGGGGAGTTCACCCCTCCACTTT
CASSRQGSSPLHF
>TRBJ1-2|-|-|TRBV5-1
TGCGCCAGCAGCACGGGACACCTCGACCCTAACTATGGCTACACCTTC
CASSTGHLDPNYGYTF
>TRBJ2-1|-|-|TRBV29-1
TGCAGCTCTTTCGACACCCCGGTGCAGTTCTTC
CSSFDTPVQFF
>TRBJ2-1|many|TRBD1|TRBV5-1
TGCGCCAGCAGCACCGGACAGGGGAATGAGCAGTTCTTC
CASSTGQGNEQFF
>TRBJ2-3|-|-|TRBV24-1
TGTGCCGCGACCCGGATTCCAGGGGGCACAGATACGCAGTATTTT
CAATRIPGGTDTQYF
>TRBJ2-2|-|TRBD1|TRBV18
TGTGCCAGCTCACCCCTTGACAGGGGGCTGCCCGGGGAGCTGTTTTTT
CASSPLDRGLPGELFF
>TRBJ2-4|few|TRBD1|TRBV12-3/TRBV12-4
TGTGCCAGCAGACCGGGACAGAAAAACATTCAGTACTTC
CASRPGQKNIQYF
>TRBJ2-1|few|TRBD2|TRBV6-2/TRBV6-3
TGTGCCAGCAGCCCTACTAGCGGGAGGGTTACTGAGCAGTTCTTC
CASSPTSGRVTEQFF
>TRBJ2-7|few|-|TRBV5-1
TGCGCCAGCAGCTCGAACACGGAAGGAAGGTACGAGCAGTACTTC
CASSSNTEGRYEQYF
>TRBJ1-1|many|TRBD1|TRBV12-3/TRBV12-4
TGTGCCAGCAGTCGACAGGGTAGGACTGAAGCTTTCTTT
CASSRQGRTEAFF
>TRBJ2-1|-|-|TRBV20-1
TGCAGTGCTAGCCTCCACGGGGCGGTTTCCTCCTACAATGAGCAGTTCTTC
CSASLHGAVSSYNEQFF
>TRBJ2-4|few|-|TRBV20-1
TGCAGTGCACCCGGACAGTTGGGGGGAGAGAACATTCAGTACTTC
CSAPGQLGGENIQYF
>TRBJ2-7|few|-|TRBV20-1
TGCAGTGCTGGAGGGTTCCGAGCATGGTACGAGCAGTACTTC
CSAGGFRAWYEQYF
>TRBJ2-3|few|-|TRBV27
TGTGCCAGCGGAGAACAGGGTCGGGCAGATACGCAGTATTTT
CASGEQGRADTQYF
>TRBJ2-2|few|TRBD1|TRBV7-2
TGTGCCAGCAGCTTTGACAGGGACACCGGGGAGCTGTTTTTT
CASSFDRDTGELFF
>TRBJ1-2|many|TRBD1|TRBV5-1
TGCGCCAGCAGGTCGGGACAGGGGGACTATGGCTACACCTTC
CASRSGQGDYGYTF
>TRBJ2-1|few|TRBD2|TRBV5-6
TGTGCCAGCACCCGAGGCGGGAGGCTGAATGAGCAGTTCTTC
CASTRGGRLNEQFF
>TRBJ1-1|many|TRBD1|TRBV5-1
TGCGCCAGCAGCCCACTGACAGGGTCTGAAGCTTTCTTT
CASSPLTGSEAFF
>TRBJ2-2|-|-|TRBV10-3
TGTGCCATCAGGCAGGACCTAGCGGAGCTGTTTTTT
CAIRQDLAELFF
>TRBJ2-7|-|TRBD1|TRBV20-1
TGCAGTGCCTCCCCAGGGGGCGCGAGGAACTACGAGCAGTACTTC
CSASPGGARNYEQYF
>TRBJ2-5|-|TRBD2|TRBV28
TGTGCCAGCAGTTTATGGGATAGCGGGAGCTGGGGAGAGACCCAGTACTTC
CASSLWDSGSWGETQYF
>TRBJ2-1|few|TRBD1|TRBV20-1
TGCAGTGCTAGAGACAGTGACAGGGTATTCAATGAGCAGTTCTTC
CSARDSDRVFNEQFF
>TRBJ2-7|-|-|TRBV10-3
TGTGCCATCAGTGAGTCAGCAGGGCGGTCGAACGAGCAGTACTTC
CAISESAGRSNEQYF
>TRBJ1-5|-|-|TRBV6-2/TRBV6-3
TGTGCCAGCGGTTTCTTTCGCAATCAGCCCCAGCATTTT
CASGFFRNQPQHF
>TRBJ2-5|few|-|TRBV10-3
TGTGCCATCAGTGTCAGGGGCCCAGAAGAGACCCAGTACTTC
CAISVRGPEETQYF
>TRBJ1-1|few|-|TRBV5-6
TGTGCCAGCAGCTTACCGGGTGAAGCTTTCTTT
CASSLPGEAFF
>TRBJ2-6|few|-|TRBV5-1
TGCGCCAGCAGCTTGGAGTGGCAGGGGTATGGGGCCAACGTCCTGACTTTC
CASSLEWQGYGANVLTF
>TRBJ1-1|few|-|TRBV7-9
TGTGCCAGCAGCTTAGTGGCGGACACTGAAGCTTTCTTT
CASSLVADTEAFF
>TRBJ2-1|-|-|TRBV4-3
TGCGCCAGCAGCCGGGAAGGGGGGGAGCAGTTCTTC
CASSREGGEQFF
>TRBJ1-2|few|TRBD1|TRBV7-9
TGTGCCAGCAGCACTTACAGGGGGCGAGGCTATGGCTACACCTTC
CASSTYRGRGYGYTF
>TRBJ2-2|few|-|TRBV5-5
TGTGCCAGCAGCTCTCCGGAGTGGGTTATGACCGGGGAGCTGTTTTTT
CASSSPEWVMTGELFF
>TRBJ1-6|-|TRBD1|TRBV5-1
TGCGCCAGCAGGTTGACAGGGGAAGGCTCACCCCTCCACTTT
CASRLTGEGSPLHF
>TRBJ2-3|many|TRBD1|TRBV4-2
TGTGCCAGCAGCCAATCGGGACAGGGGTCAGATACGCAGTATTTT
CASSQSGQGSDTQYF
>TRBJ1-4|-|TRBD1|TRBV15
TGTGCCACCAGCAGGACTAAGGGGGCGAATGAAAAACTGTTTTTT
CATSRTKGANEKLFF
>TRBJ2-3|many|-|TRBV20-1
TGCAGTGCTAGAGGTCCGGGAGGCACAGATACGCAGTATTTT
CSARGPGGTDTQYF
>TRBJ2-6|many|-|TRBV6-2/TRBV6-3
TGTGCCAGCAGGAACCCCGGCAACGTCCTGACTTTC
CASRNPGNVLTF
>TRBJ1-2|many|TRBD1|TRBV5-1
TGCGCCAGCAGCTTGCTCGGACAGGGAATCGGCTACACCTTC
CASSLLGQGIGYTF
>TRBJ1-6|few|-|TRBV4-3
TGCGCCAGCAGCCAAGAATGGGGGCTAGATAATTCACCCCTCCACTTT
CASSQEWGLDNSPLHF
>TRBJ2-1|many|TRBD2|TRBV4-1
TGCGCCAGCAGCCAGAGAGCGGGGGCCTTCTACAATGAGCAGTTCTTC
CASSQRAGAFYNEQFF
>TRBJ1-2|few|TRBD1|TRBV4-1
TGCGCCAGCAGCCCTCACAGGGGACATGGCTACACCTTC
CASSPHRGHGYTF
>TRBJ1-2|-|-|TRBV6-5
TGTGCCAGCAGTTCGACCGGGAAACTCTATGGCTACACCTTC
CASSSTGKLYGYTF
>TRBJ2-7|-|-|TRBV5-1
TGCGCCAGCAGCTTCGATATTAACTACGAGCAGTACTTC
CASSFDINYEQYF
>TRBJ2-5|few|-|TRBV6-5
TGTGCCAGCAGTTTACGATACGACAACCAAGAGACCCAGTACTTC
CASSLRYDNQETQYF